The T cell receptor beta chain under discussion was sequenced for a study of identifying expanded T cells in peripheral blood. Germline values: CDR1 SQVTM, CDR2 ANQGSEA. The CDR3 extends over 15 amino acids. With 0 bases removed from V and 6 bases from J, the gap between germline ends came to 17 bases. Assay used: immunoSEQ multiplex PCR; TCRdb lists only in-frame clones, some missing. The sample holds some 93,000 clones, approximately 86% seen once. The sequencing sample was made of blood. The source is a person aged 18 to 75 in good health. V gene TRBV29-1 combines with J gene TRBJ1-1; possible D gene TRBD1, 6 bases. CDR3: CSVEDSGVGGSEAFF. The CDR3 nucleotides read TGCAGCGTTGAAGATAGCGGTGTGGGGGGCTCTGAAGCTTTCTTT. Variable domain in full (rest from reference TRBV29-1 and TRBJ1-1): SAVISQKPSRDICQRGTSLTIQCQVDSQVTMMFWYRQQPGQSLTLIATANQGSEATYESGFVIDKFPISRPNLTFSTLTVSNMSPEDSSIYLCSVEDSGVGGSEAFFGQGTRLTVV.